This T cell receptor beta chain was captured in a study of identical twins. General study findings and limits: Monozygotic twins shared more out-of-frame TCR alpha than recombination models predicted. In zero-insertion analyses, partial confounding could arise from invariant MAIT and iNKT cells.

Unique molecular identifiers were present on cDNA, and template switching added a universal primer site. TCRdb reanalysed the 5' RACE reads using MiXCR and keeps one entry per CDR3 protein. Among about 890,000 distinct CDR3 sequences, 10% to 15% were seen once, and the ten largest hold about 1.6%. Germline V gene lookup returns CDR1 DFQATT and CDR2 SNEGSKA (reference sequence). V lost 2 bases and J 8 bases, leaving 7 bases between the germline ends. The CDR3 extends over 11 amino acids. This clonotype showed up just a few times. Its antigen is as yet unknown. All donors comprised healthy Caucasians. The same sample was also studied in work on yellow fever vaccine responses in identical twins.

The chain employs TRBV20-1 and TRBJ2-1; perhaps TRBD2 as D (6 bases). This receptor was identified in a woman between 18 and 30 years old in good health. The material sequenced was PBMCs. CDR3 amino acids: CSARRDYEQFF. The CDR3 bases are TGCAGTGCTAGACGGGACTATGAGCAGTTCTTC.